Sequencing of this TCR beta chain was carried out in a study of shared clonotypes between healthy human individuals. Study overall: Per donor, three plates held CD4 naive cells, three held CD4 memory, two held CD8 naive and one held CD8 memory.

TCRdb keeps only in-frame clones here, not all; method: immunoSEQ multiplex PCR. The data show some 2.3 million clones, 80% to 95% seen once. Whole-study findings and limits: Roughly 5% was the fraction of naive CD4 clonotypes found shared across a few donors.

Trimming removed 5 bases at V and 1 base at J, with 7 bases between. The CDR3 loop spans 13 amino acids. Germline CDR1 and CDR2: SGHTA and FQGNSA. Remarks on this clone: Its specificity is unknown.

Input material: naive CD4+ T cells from PBMCs. Subset described: CD45RA+ positively selected. The TCR sequence derives from a man younger than 35 in good health. Some clones in this sample may be carry-over from other donors' samples. The chain joins TRBV7-2 to TRBJ2-3; possibly TRBD2 for D (5 bases). The CDR3 sequence: CASSGLRTDTQYF. The CDR3 DNA sequence: TGTGCCAGCAGCGGACTGCGCACAGATACGCAGTATTTT. Full variable domain (missing parts from reference TRBV7-2 and TRBJ2-3): GAGVSQSPSNKVTEKGKDVELRCDPISGHTALYWYRQSLGQGLEFLIYFQGNSAPDKSGLPSDRFSAERTGGSVSTLTIQRTQQEDSAVYLCASSGLRTDTQYFGPGTRLTVL.